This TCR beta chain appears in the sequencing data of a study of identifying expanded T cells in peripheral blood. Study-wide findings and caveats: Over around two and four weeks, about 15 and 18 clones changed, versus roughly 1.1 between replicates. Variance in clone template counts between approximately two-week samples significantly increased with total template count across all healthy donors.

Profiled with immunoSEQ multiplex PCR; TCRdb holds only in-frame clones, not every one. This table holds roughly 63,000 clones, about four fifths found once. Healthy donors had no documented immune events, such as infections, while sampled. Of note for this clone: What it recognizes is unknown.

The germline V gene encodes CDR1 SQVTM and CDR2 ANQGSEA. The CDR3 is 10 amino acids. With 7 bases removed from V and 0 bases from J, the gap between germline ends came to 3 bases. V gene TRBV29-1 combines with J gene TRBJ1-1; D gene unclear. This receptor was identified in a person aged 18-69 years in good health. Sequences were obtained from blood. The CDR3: CSALNTEAFF. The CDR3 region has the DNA TGCAGCGCACTGAACACTGAAGCTTTCTTT. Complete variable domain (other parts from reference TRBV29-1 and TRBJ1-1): SAVISQKPSRDICQRGTSLTIQCQVDSQVTMMFWYRQQPGQSLTLIATANQGSEATYESGFVIDKFPISRPNLTFSTLTVSNMSPEDSSIYLCSALNTEAFFGQGTRLTVV.